The rows below give T cell receptor beta chains drawn from one sample of a study of CD4 T cells in relation to SARS-CoV-2 and coronaviruses. Antigens of these TCRs are unknown. Generated by immunoSEQ multiplex PCR, the TCRdb table keeps only in-frame clones and is missing some. The table has tens of thousands of clones, about three quarters seen once. Sequencing was carried out using memory CD4+ T cells from PBMCs, cultured in vitro. The origin of the receptors is an adult with COVID-19. CDR3s include the opening cysteine and the closing phenylalanine or tryptophan. D genes are given only for firm matches. Clone size is given for some rows only: seen once, a few or many times, or a class if the clone is expanded.

>-|TRBV5-1|-|TRBJ1-3
CASSPSGPQTGNTIYF
TGCGCCAGCAGCCCGTCGGGCCCTCAAACGGGAAACACCATATATTTT
>once|TRBV19|-|TRBJ2-3
CASIPGRSTDTQYF
TGTGCCAGTATTCCGGGGCGTAGCACAGATACGCAGTATTTT
>-|TRBV28|TRBD1|TRBJ1-5
CASSRQGFRNQPQHF
TGTGCCAGCAGCCGACAGGGTTTTCGCAATCAGCCCCAGCATTTT
>-|TRBV2|TRBD1|TRBJ2-1
CASNRRTGGDEQFF
TGTGCCAGCAATCGTCGGACAGGGGGCGATGAGCAGTTCTTC
>once|TRBV18|TRBD2|TRBJ2-2
CASSHSGSAYTGELFF
TGTGCCAGCTCACATAGCGGGAGTGCGTACACCGGGGAGCTGTTTTTT
>-|TRBV11-2|-|TRBJ2-7
CASSLGTGLSYEQYF
TGTGCCAGCAGCTTAGGGACCGGTCTGTCCTACGAGCAGTACTTC
>-|TRBV27|TRBD2|TRBJ2-2
CASSPGLAGVPGELFF
TGTGCCAGCAGCCCGGGACTAGCGGGAGTACCCGGGGAGCTGTTTTTT
>-|TRBV15|TRBD2|TRBJ2-6
CATSRDLGTSGAVSGANVLTF
TGTGCCACCAGCAGAGATCTTGGAACTAGCGGGGCCGTATCTGGGGCCAACGTCCTGACTTTC
>-|TRBV3-1/TRBV3-2|TRBD2|TRBJ2-3
CASSRPPLAGVDTQYF
TGTGCCAGCAGCCGCCCTCCCCTAGCGGGAGTAGATACGCAGTATTTT
>-|TRBV5-6|-|TRBJ2-1
CASSPIGTGLPSTNEQFF
TGTGCCAGCAGCCCTATCGGGACCGGACTCCCAAGCACCAATGAGCAGTTCTTC
>-|TRBV20-1|-|TRBJ2-7
CSASENNEQYF
TGCAGTGCTAGTGAAAATAACGAGCAGTACTTC
>once|TRBV5-4|-|TRBJ2-3
CASTHPDSTDTQYF
TGTGCCAGCACCCACCCGGACTCAACAGATACGCAGTATTTT
>-|TRBV20-1|-|TRBJ2-4
CSASGRTKNIQYF
TGCAGTGCTAGTGGGAGAACCAAAAACATTCAGTACTTC